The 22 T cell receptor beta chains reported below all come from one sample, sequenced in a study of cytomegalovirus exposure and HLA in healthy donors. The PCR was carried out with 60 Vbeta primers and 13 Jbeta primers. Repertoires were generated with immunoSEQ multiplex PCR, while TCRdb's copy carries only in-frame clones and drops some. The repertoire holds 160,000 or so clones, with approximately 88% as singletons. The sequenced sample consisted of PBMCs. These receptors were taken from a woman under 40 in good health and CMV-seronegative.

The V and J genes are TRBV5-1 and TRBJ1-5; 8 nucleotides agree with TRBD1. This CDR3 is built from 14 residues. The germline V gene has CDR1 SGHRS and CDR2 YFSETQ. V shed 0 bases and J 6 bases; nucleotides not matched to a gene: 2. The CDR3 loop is CASSLGQGSQPQHF. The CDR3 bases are TGCGCCAGCAGCTTGGGACAGGGGTCTCAGCCCCAGCATTTT.

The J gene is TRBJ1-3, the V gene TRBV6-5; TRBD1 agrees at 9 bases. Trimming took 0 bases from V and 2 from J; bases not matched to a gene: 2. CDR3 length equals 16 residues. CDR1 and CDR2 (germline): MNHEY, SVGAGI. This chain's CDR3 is CASSYSDRGTGNTIYF. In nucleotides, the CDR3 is TGTGCCAGCAGTTACTCAGACAGGGGGACTGGAAACACCATATATTTT.

The CDR3 DNA is TGTGCCAGCAGCACAACAGGGTCCGATGGCTACACCTTC. Translation gives CASSTTGSDGYTF. The rearrangement links TRBV5-4 to TRBJ1-2, with D possibly being TRBD1 (6 bases). Germline loops: CDR1 SGHNT, CDR2 YYREEE (reference sequence). The CDR3 sequence is 13 residues long. Deletions cut 4 bases from V and 6 bases from J, with 13 bases between.

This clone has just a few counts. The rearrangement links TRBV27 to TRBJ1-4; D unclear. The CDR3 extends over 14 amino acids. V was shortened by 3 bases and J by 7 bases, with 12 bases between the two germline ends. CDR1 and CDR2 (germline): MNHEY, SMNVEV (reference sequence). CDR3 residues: CASSFRGLGEKLFF. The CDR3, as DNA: TGTGCCAGCAGTTTCCGAGGGTTGGGTGAAAAACTGTTTTTT.

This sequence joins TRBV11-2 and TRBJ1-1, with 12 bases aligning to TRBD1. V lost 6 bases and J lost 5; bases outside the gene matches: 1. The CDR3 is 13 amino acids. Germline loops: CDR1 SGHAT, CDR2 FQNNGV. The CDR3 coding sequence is TGTGCCAGCAGGGGACAGGGGGCTACTGAAGCTTTCTTT. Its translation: CASRGQGATEAFF. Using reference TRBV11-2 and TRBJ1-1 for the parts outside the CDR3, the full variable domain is EAGVAQSPRYKIIEKRQSVAFWCNPISGHATLYWYQQILGQGPKLLIQFQNNGVVDDSQLPKDRFSAERLKGVDSTLKIQPAKLEDSAVYLCASRGQGATEAFFGQGTRLTVV.

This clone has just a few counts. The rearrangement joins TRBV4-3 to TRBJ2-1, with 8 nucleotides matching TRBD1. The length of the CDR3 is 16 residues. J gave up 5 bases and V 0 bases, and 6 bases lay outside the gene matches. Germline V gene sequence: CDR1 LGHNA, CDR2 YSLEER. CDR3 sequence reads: CASSQDPGQVNNEQFF. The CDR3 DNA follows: TGCGCCAGCAGCCAAGATCCGGGACAGGTGAACAATGAGCAGTTCTTC.

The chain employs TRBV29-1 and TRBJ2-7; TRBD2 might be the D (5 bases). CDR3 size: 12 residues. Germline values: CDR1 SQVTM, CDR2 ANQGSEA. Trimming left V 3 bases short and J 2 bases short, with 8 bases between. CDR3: CSVEDWTYEQYF. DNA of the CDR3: TGCAGCGTTGAGGACTGGACCTACGAGCAGTACTTC.

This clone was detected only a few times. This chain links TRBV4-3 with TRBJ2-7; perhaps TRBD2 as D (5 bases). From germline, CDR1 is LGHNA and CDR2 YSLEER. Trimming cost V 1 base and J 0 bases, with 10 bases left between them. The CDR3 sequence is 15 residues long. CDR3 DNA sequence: TGCGCCAGCAGCCAAGGGGAACGGGACTCCTACGAGCAGTACTTC. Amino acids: CASSQGERDSYEQYF.

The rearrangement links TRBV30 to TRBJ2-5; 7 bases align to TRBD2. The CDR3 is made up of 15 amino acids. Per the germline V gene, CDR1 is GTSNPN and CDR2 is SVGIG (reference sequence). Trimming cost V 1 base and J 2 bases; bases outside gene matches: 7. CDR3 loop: CAWSAPGLQQETQYF. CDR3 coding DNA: TGTGCCTGGAGTGCCCCGGGACTACAACAAGAGACCCAGTACTTC.

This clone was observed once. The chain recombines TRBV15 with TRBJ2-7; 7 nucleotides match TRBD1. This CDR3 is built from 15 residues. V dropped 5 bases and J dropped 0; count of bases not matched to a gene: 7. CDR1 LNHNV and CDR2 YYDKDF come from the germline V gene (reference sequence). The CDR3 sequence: CATSQPGQLSYEQYF. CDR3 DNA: TGTGCCACCAGCCAACCGGGACAGCTCTCCTACGAGCAGTACTTC.

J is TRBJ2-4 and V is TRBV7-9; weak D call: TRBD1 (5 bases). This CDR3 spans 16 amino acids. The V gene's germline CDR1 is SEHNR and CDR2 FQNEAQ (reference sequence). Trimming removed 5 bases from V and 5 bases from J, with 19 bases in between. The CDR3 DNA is TGTGCCAGCAGCCACCCGGTAGGGGTTCCGGAAAACATTCAGTACTTC. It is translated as CASSHPVGVPENIQYF.

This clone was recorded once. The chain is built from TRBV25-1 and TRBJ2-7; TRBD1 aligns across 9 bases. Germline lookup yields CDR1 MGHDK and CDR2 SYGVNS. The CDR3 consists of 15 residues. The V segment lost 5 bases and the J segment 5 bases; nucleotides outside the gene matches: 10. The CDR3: CASSHLYGQGNEQYF. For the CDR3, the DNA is TGTGCCAGCAGTCATTTGTATGGACAGGGGAACGAGCAGTACTTC.

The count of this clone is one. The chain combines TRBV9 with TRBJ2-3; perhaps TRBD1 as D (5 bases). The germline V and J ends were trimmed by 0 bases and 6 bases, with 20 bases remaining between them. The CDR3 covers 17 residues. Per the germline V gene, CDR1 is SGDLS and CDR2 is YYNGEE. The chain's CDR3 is CASSVGIGATHMDTQYF. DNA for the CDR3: TGTGCCAGCAGCGTAGGGATAGGGGCGACTCACATGGATACGCAGTATTTT.

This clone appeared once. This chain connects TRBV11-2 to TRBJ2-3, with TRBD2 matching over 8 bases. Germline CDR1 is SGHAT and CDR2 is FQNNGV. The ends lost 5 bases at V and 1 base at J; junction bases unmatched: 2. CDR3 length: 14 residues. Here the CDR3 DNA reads TGTGCCAGCAGCAACGGGGGGGGCACAGATACGCAGTATTTT. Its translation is CASSNGGGTDTQYF.

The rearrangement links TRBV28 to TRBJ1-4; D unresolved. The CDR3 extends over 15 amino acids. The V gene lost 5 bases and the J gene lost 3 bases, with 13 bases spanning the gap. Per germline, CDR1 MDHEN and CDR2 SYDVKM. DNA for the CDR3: TGTGCCAGCAGTCCCACACGCAATCCTAATGAAAAACTGTTTTTT. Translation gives CASSPTRNPNEKLFF.

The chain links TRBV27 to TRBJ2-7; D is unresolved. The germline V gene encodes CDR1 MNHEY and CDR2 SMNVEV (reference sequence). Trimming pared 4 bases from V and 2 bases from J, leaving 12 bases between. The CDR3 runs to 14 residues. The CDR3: CASSSPDKAYEQYF. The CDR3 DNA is TGTGCCAGCAGTTCGCCAGACAAGGCCTACGAGCAGTACTTC.

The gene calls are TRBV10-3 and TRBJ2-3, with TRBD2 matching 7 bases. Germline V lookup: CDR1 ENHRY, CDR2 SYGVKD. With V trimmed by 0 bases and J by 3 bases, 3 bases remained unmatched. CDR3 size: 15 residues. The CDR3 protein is CAISESGGVTDTQYF. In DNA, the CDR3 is TGTGCCATCAGTGAGTCTGGGGGGGTTACAGATACGCAGTATTTT.

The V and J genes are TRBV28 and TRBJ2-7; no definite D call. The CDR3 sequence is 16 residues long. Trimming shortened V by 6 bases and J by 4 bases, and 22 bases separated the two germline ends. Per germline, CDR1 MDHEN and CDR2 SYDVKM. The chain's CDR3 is CASSNPGVWAPYEQYF. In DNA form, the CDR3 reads TGTGCCAGCAGCAACCCAGGCGTCTGGGCCCCGTACGAGCAGTACTTC.

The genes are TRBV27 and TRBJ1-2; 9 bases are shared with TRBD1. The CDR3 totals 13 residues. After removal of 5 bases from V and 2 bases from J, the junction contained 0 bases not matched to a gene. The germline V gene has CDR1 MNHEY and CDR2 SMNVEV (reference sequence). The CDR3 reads CASSGTGNYGYTF. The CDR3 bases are TGTGCCAGCAGTGGGACAGGGAACTATGGCTACACCTTC.

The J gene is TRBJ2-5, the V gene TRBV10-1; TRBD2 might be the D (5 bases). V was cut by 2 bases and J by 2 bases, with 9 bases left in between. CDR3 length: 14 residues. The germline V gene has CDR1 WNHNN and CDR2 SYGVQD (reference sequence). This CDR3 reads CASSEAGIQETQYF. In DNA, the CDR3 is TGCGCCAGCAGTGAGGCCGGGATACAAGAGACCCAGTACTTC.

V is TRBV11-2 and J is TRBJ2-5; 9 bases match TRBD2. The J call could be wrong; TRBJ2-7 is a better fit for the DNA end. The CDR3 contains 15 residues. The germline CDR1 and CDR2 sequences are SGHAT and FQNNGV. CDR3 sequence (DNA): TGTGCCAGCAGCTTAGGCCCTCTAGCGGGAAACGAGCAGTACTTC. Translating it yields CASSLGPLAGNEQYF.

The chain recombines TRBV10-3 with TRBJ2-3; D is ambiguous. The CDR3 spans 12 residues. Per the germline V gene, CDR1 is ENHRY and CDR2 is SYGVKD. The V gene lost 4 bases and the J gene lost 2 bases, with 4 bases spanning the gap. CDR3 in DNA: TGTGCCATCAGTGCAAACACAGATACGCAGTATTTT. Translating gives CAISANTDTQYF.